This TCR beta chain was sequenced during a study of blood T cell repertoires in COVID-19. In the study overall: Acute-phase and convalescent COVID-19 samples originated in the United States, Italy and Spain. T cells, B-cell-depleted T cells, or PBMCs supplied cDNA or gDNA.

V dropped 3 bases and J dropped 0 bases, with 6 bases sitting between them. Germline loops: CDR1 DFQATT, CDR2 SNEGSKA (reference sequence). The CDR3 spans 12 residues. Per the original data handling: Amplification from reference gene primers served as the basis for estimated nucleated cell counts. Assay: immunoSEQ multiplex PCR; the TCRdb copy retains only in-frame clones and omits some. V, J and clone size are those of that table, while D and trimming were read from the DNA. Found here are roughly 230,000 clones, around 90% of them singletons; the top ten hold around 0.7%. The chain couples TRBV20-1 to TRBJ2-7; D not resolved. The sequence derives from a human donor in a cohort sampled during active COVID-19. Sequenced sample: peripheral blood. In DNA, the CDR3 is TGCAGTGCTAGTCCGAGCTCCTACGAGCAGTACTTC. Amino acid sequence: CSASPSSYEQYF.